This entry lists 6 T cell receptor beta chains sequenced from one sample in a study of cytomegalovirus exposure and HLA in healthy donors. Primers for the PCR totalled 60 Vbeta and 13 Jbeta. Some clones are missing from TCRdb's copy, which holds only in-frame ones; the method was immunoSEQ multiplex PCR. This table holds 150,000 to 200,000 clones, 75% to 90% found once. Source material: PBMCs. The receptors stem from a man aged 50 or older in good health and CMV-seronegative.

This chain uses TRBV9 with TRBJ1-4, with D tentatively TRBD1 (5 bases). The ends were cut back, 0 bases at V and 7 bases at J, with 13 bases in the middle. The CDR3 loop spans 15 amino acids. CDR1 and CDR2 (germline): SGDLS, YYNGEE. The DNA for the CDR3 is TGTGCCAGCAGCGTAGCGGCAGGGAGGCGTGAAAAACTGTTTTTT. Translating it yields CASSVAAGRREKLFF.

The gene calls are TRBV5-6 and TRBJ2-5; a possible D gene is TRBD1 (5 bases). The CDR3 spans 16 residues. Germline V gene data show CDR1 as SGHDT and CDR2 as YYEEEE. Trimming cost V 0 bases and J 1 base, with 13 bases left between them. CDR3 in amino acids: CASSLGFQGLQETQYF. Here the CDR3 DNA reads TGTGCCAGCAGCTTGGGATTCCAGGGCCTCCAAGAGACCCAGTACTTC.

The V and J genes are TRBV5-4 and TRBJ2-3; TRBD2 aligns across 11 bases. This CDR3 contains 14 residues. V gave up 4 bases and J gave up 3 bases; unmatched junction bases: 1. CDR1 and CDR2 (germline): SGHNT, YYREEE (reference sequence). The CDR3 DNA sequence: TGTGCCAGCAGCCCTAGCGGGAGGACAGATACGCAGTATTTT. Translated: CASSPSGRTDTQYF.

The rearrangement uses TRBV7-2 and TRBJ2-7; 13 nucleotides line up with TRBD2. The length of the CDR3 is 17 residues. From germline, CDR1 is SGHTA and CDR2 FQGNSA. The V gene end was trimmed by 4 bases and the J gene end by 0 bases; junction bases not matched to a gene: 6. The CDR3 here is CASSSRLAGGLSYEQYF. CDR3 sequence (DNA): TGTGCCAGCAGCTCCAGACTAGCGGGAGGCCTCTCCTACGAGCAGTACTTC.

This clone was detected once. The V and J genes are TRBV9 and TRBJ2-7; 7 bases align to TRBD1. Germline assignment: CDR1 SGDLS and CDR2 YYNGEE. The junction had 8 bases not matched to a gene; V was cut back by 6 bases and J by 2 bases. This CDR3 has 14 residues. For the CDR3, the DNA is TGTGCCAGCACCAACTTACAGGGGACCTACGAGCAGTACTTC. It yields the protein CASTNLQGTYEQYF.

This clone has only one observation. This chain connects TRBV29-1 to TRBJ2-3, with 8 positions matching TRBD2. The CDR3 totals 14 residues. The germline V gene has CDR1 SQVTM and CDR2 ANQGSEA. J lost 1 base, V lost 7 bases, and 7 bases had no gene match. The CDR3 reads CSGTAGERTDTQYF. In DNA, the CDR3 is TGCAGCGGAACAGCGGGGGAACGCACAGATACGCAGTATTTT.